The 13 T cell receptor beta chains below were found in one sample sequenced in a study of T cells in localized non-small cell lung cancer. Assay: immunoSEQ multiplex PCR; the TCRdb copy retains only in-frame clones and omits some. The sample yields almost 20,000 clones, 70% to 90% seen once. The starting material was peripheral blood, obtained before any cancer treatment. The receptors derive from a man between 35 and 75 years old with stage I lung adenocarcinoma.

The chain has TRBV4-1 and TRBJ1-1, with D unresolved. CDR1 MGHRA and CDR2 YSYEKL come from the germline V gene. Trimming took off 0 bases at V and 10 bases at J, with 15 bases between the two ends. The CDR3 spans 14 residues. The chain's CDR3 is CASSQEETSRGAFF. CDR3 nucleotide sequence: TGCGCCAGCAGCCAAGAGGAAACCTCACGGGGAGCTTTCTTT.

The table lists this clone with a count of one. V and J are TRBV7-9 and TRBJ1-3; D possibly corresponds to TRBD1 (6 bases). CDR1 and CDR2 (germline): SEHNR, FQNEAQ (reference sequence). Trimming removed 5 bases at V and 2 bases at J, with 10 bases between. The CDR3 has 14 amino acids. The CDR3 sequence is CASSPGVAGNTIYF. The CDR3 DNA follows: TGTGCCAGCAGCCCAGGGGTTGCTGGAAACACCATATATTTT. Combining the CDR3 with reference TRBV7-9 and TRBJ1-3 gives the whole variable domain DTGVSQNPRHKITKRGQNVTFRCDPISEHNRLYWYRQTLGQGPEFLTYFQNEAQLEKSRLLSDRFSAERPKGSFSTLEIQRTEQGDSAMYLCASSPGVAGNTIYFGEGSWLTVV.

The chain has TRBV5-1 and TRBJ2-5; TRBD1 might be the D (5 bases). The CDR3 length is 14 residues. V lost 1 base and J 7 bases, leaving 14 bases between the germline ends. The germline CDR1 and CDR2 sequences are SGHRS and YFSETQ. The CDR3 DNA reads as TGCGCCAGCAGCTTGACCCAGCCCCAGGGGACCCAGTACTTC. The encoded protein is CASSLTQPQGTQYF.

The genes are TRBV29-1 and TRBJ1-1; D is possibly TRBD1 (6 bases). Germline values: CDR1 SQVTM, CDR2 ANQGSEA. The V end lost 5 bases, the J end lost 1 base, and 14 bases lay between the germline ends. The CDR3 extends over 14 amino acids. This CDR3 reads CSVTRDTSNTEAFF. CDR3 coding DNA: TGCAGCGTTACCCGGGACACCTCGAACACTGAAGCTTTCTTT.

The chain couples TRBV29-1 to TRBJ1-3; 9 bases fit TRBD1. This CDR3 contains 15 residues. From germline, CDR1 is SQVTM and CDR2 ANQGSEA. J was trimmed by 3 bases and V by 7 bases; bases with no gene match: 10. CDR3 loop: CSAQQGAQLGNTIYF. DNA of the CDR3: TGCAGCGCCCAACAGGGGGCGCAGCTTGGAAACACCATATATTTT.

The chain combines TRBV19 with TRBJ1-1; no clear D. The V and J ends lost 3 bases and 7 bases respectively, with 9 bases between them. CDR1 LNHDA and CDR2 SQIVND come from the germline V gene (reference sequence). The CDR3 runs to 12 residues. The CDR3 sequence is CASSIYNDEAFF. The CDR3 region has the DNA TGTGCCAGTAGTATCTACAACGATGAAGCTTTCTTT.

This clone was detected once. The chain employs TRBV5-1 and TRBJ2-5, with D perhaps TRBD2 (6 bases). This CDR3 region has 13 residues. Trimming cost V 4 bases and J 5 bases, with 12 bases left between them. Germline V gene sequence: CDR1 SGHRS, CDR2 YFSETQ. CDR3 in DNA: TGCGCCAGCAGCCGATTCCGGGGGGAGACCCAGTACTTC. It codes for CASSRFRGETQYF.

This clone occurred a few times. The rearrangement uses TRBV6-5 and TRBJ2-1; 9 positions match TRBD2. Germline CDR1 MNHEY, CDR2 SVGAGI. The CDR3 runs to 15 residues. Losses at the gene ends were 0 bases for V and 10 bases for J; bases not matched to a gene: 7. The CDR3 DNA follows: TGTGCCAGCAGTTACTCGGGCGGGGGGGCAAGCGAGCAGTTCTTC. Amino acid sequence: CASSYSGGGASEQFF.

V usage is TRBV7-9 and J usage is TRBJ2-7; D is uncertain. The CDR3 totals 12 residues. The V and J ends lost 6 bases and 2 bases respectively, with 8 bases between them. CDR1 and CDR2 from the germline V gene are SEHNR and FQNEAQ (reference sequence). CDR3: CASSPSPYEQYF. In nucleotides, the CDR3 is TGTGCCAGCAGTCCCTCGCCCTACGAGCAGTACTTC.

The chain is built from TRBV19 and TRBJ2-7, with 9 bases that match TRBD2. The CDR3 is 14 residues long. J was trimmed by 1 base and V by 6 bases; bases with no gene match: 4. The germline V gene has CDR1 LNHDA and CDR2 SQIVND (reference sequence). The chain's CDR3 is CASSLAGSSYEQYF. The CDR3 DNA follows: TGTGCCAGTAGCCTAGCGGGAAGTTCCTACGAGCAGTACTTC.

This clone is a singleton in its sample. V gene TRBV5-8 combines with J gene TRBJ2-3, with D possibly TRBD2 on 5 matching bases. This CDR3 contains 13 residues. The ends were cut back, 1 base at V and 6 bases at J, with 9 bases in the middle. From germline, CDR1 is SGHTS and CDR2 YDEGEE. This chain's CDR3 is CASSLRGADTQYF. The CDR3 DNA sequence: TGTGCCAGCAGCTTGCGGGGTGCGGATACGCAGTATTTT.

This clone appeared a single time. The chain recombines TRBV11-2 with TRBJ1-6; 8 nucleotides match TRBD1. The CDR3 covers 13 residues. V lost 5 bases to trimming and J lost 10 bases; unmatched junction nucleotides: 4. Germline V CDR1 and CDR2: SGHAT, FQNNGV. The chain's CDR3 is CASSAGQGSPLHF. CDR3 DNA sequence: TGTGCCAGCAGCGCCGGACAGGGATCACCCCTCCACTTT.

This chain joins TRBV2 and TRBJ2-7; weak D call: TRBD2 (6 bases). The CDR3 sequence is 12 residues long. Germline CDR1 and CDR2: SNHLY and FYNNEI. V lost 4 bases to trimming and J lost 4 bases, with 8 bases between them. CDR3 protein: CASSGLEYEQYF. The CDR3 DNA reads TGTGCCAGCAGTGGACTAGAATACGAGCAGTACTTC.